This entry concerns a single T cell receptor beta chain. Its antigen is not identified. The sample belongs to a study of monozygotic twins with inflammatory bowel disease. Study-wide results and limits: Whereas healthy co-twins had higher TCRbeta diversity (inverse Simpson), IBD patients had lower diversity. Extra variability in the repertoires of patients may have come from differing immunosuppressive treatments.

This CDR3 is 13 amino acids long. In eight separate reactions per sample, cDNA was generated. During cDNA synthesis, UMIs that each contained a 6-nucleotide sample barcode were added by means of template switching. TCRdb reprocessed the 5' RACE reads and keeps a single row for each CDR3 protein, giving no DNA. This listing includes 93,000 or so distinct CDR3 sequences. The chain links TRBV12-3 or TRBV12-4 to TRBJ2-3. The receptor comes from a human donor with ulcerative colitis or Crohn's disease, or a healthy co-twin of an affected twin (not recorded which). The specimen was blood. CDR3 in amino acids: CASSFGGADTQYF.